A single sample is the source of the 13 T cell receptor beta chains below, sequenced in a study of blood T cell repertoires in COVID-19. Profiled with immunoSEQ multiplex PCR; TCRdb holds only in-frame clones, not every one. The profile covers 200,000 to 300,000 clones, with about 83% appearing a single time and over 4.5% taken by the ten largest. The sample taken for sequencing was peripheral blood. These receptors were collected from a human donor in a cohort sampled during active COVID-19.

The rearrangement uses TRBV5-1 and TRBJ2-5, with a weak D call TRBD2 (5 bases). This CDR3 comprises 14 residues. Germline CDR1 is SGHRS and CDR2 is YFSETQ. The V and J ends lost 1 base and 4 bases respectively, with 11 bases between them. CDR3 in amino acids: CASSLWSSLETQYF. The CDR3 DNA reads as TGCGCCAGCAGCTTGTGGTCTAGCCTAGAGACCCAGTACTTC. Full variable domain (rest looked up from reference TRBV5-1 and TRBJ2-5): KAGVTQTPRYLIKTRGQQVTLSCSPISGHRSVSWYQQTPGQGLQFLFEYFSETQRNKGNFPGRFSGRQFSNSRSEMNVSTLELGDSALYLCASSLWSSLETQYFGPGTRLLVL.

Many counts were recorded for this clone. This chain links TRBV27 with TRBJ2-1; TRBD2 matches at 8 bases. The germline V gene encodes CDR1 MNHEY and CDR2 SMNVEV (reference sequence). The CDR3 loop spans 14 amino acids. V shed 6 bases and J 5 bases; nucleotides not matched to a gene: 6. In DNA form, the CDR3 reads TGTGCCAGCAGGCCGGGACTAGATAACAATGAGCAGTTCTTC. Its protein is CASRPGLDNNEQFF.

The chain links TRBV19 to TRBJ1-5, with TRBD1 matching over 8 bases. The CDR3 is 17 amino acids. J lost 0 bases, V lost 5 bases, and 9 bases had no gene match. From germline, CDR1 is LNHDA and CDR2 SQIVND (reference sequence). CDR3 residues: CASSPPGQVYSNQPQHF. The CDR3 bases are TGTGCCAGTAGTCCGCCGGGACAGGTCTATAGCAATCAGCCCCAGCATTTT.

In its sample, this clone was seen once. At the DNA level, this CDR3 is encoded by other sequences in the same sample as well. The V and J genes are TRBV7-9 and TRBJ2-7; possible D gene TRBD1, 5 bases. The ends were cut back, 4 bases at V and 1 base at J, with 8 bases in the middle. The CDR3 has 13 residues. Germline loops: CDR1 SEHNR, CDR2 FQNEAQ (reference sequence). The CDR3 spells CASSSDRSYEQYF. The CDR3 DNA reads TGTGCCAGCAGCTCAGACAGATCCTACGAGCAGTACTTC.

This CDR3 reads CASSSPGSTSPHEQYF. The CDR3 nucleotides are TGTGCCAGCAGTTCTCCAGGGTCTACCTCTCCCCACGAGCAGTACTTC. The chain combines TRBV27 with TRBJ2-7, with D perhaps matching TRBD1 (5 bases). The CDR3 loop spans 16 amino acids. Looked up from germline, CDR1 is MNHEY and CDR2 is SMNVEV (reference sequence). The V end was cut by 4 bases, the J end by 5 bases, with 21 bases between.

The CDR3 is CASSFRGTGDYEQYF. The DNA for the CDR3 is TGCGCCAGCAGCTTCCGCGGGACAGGGGACTACGAGCAGTACTTC. The rearrangement joins TRBV4-1 to TRBJ2-7, with TRBD1 matching 10 bases. The CDR3 spans 15 residues. The ends lost 5 bases at V and 3 bases at J; junction bases unmatched: 7. Germline assignment: CDR1 MGHRA and CDR2 YSYEKL.

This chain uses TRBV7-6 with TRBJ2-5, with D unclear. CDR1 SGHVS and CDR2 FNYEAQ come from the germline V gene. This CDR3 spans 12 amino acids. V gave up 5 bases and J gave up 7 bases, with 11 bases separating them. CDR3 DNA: TGTGCCAGCAGCCCGAAACCCAGGACCCAGTACTTC. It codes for CASSPKPRTQYF.

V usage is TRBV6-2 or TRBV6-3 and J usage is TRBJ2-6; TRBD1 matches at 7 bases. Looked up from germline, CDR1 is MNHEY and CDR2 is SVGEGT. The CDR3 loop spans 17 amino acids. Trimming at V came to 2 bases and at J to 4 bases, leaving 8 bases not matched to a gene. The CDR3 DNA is TGTGCCAGCAGTTACCCCCTTAGGGGGCCAGGGGCCAACGTCCTGACTTTC. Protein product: CASSYPLRGPGANVLTF.

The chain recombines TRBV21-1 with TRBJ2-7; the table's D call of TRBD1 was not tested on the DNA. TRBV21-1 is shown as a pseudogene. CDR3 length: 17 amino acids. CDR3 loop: CASSKRWMGQGSYEQYF. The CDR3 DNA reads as TGTGCCAGCAGCAAAAGGTGGATGGGACAGGGCTCCTACGAGCAGTACTTC.

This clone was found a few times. The CDR3 DNA reads as TGTGCCAGCAGCGTCTCAACGGGACTAGCGGGGGGAGAGACCCAGTACTTC. It translates to CASSVSTGLAGGETQYF. The chain employs TRBV9 and TRBJ2-5; TRBD2 aligns across 15 bases. The length of the CDR3 is 17 residues. Germline V gives CDR1 SGDLS, CDR2 YYNGEE. V was pared by 2 bases and J by 4 bases, with 6 bases of the junction left unmatched.

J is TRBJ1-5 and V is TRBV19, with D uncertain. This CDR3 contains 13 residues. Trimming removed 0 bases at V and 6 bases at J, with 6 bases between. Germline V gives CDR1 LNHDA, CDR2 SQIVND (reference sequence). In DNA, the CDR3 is TGTGCCAGTAGTATAGATCGCGGTCAGCCCCAGCATTTT. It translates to CASSIDRGQPQHF.

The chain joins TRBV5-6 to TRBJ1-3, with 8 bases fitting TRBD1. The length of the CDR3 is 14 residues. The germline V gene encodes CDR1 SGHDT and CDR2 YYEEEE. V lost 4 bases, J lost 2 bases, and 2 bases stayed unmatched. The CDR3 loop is CASSMDRAGNTIYF. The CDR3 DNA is TGTGCCAGCAGCATGGACAGGGCTGGAAACACCATATATTTT.

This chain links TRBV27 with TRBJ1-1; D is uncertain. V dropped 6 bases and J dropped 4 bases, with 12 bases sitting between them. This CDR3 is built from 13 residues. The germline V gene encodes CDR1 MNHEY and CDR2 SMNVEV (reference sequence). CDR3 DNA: TGTGCCAGCAGCCCCTCACAGACCACTGAAGCTTTCTTT. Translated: CASSPSQTTEAFF.